These T cell receptor beta chains were read from a single sample in a study of Ad26.COV2.S vaccination and SARS-CoV-2 variants. Some clones are missing from TCRdb's copy, which holds only in-frame ones; the method was immunoSEQ multiplex PCR. The data hold over 400,000 clones, with roughly 90% observed a single time. The source was peripheral blood, collected in a trial of Ad26.COV2.S vaccine versus placebo. All receptors come from a person between 18 and 65 years old who received the Ad26.COV2.S COVID-19 vaccine or a placebo. The CDR3 runs from the conserved cysteine through the conserved F or W. Each record gives: clone size, J gene, V gene, D gene, CDR3 DNA, CDR3 protein. The D gene is left open where the match is weak. Only some rows state a clone size, as once, few, many or a class for expanded clones.

size: NA; J: TRBJ1-5; V: TRBV6-1; D: NA; DNA: TGTGCCAGCAGTGAAACAGGGTTGTTTAATCAGCCCCAGCATTTT; CDR3: CASSETGLFNQPQHF
size: NA; J: TRBJ2-5; V: TRBV14; D: TRBD1; DNA: TGTGCCAGCAGCCCTAAGACAGGGTCTCAAGAGACCCAGTACTTC; CDR3: CASSPKTGSQETQYF
size: few; J: TRBJ1-1; V: TRBV9; D: NA; DNA: TGTGCCAGCAGCGGAATGGGTGGGACGAACACTGAAGCTTTCTTT; CDR3: CASSGMGGTNTEAFF
size: NA; J: TRBJ2-2; V: TRBV10-3; D: NA; DNA: TGTGCCATCAGTGAGCTTGGGGACACCGGGGAGCTGTTTTTT; CDR3: CAISELGDTGELFF
size: NA; J: TRBJ2-3; V: TRBV14; D: TRBD1; DNA: TGTGCCAGCAGCCCACAGGGGGAGTGGGTTGGAAGCACAGATACGCAGTATTTT; CDR3: CASSPQGEWVGSTDTQYF
size: NA; J: TRBJ2-3; V: TRBV3-1/TRBV3-2; D: TRBD2; DNA: TGTGCCAGCAGTTGGACTAGCGGGGGAGATACGCAGTATTTT; CDR3: CASSWTSGGDTQYF
size: NA; J: TRBJ2-7; V: TRBV19; D: TRBD1; DNA: TGTGCCAGTAGTATCGGGACAGGGTACGCCGAGCAGTACTTC; CDR3: CASSIGTGYAEQYF
size: NA; J: TRBJ1-5; V: TRBV13; D: NA; DNA: TGTGCCAGCAGCTTGGGACGAAAGCCCCAGCATTTT; CDR3: CASSLGRKPQHF
size: NA; J: TRBJ2-2; V: TRBV7-2; D: NA; DNA: TGTGCCAGCAGCTTATATCCCGACAAATGGATGAACACCGGGGAGCTGTTTTTT; CDR3: CASSLYPDKWMNTGELFF
size: NA; J: TRBJ1-2; V: TRBV7-9; D: NA; DNA: TGTGCCAGCAGCCTGGACCCTCCGCCGGGCTATGGCTACACCTTC; CDR3: CASSLDPPPGYGYTF
size: NA; J: TRBJ2-3; V: TRBV19; D: NA; DNA: TGTGCCAGTAGCGCGGGACAGAGCACAGATACGCAGTATTTT; CDR3: CASSAGQSTDTQYF
size: NA; J: TRBJ2-7; V: TRBV12-3/TRBV12-4; D: NA; DNA: TGTGCCAGCAGTTTATCGGTCTACGAGCAGTACTTC; CDR3: CASSLSVYEQYF
size: NA; J: TRBJ1-1; V: TRBV25-1; D: NA; DNA: TGTGCCAGCAGTGAAATCGCAGGGGTCACTGAAGCTTTCTTT; CDR3: CASSEIAGVTEAFF
size: NA; J: TRBJ2-5; V: TRBV19; D: NA; DNA: TGTGCCAGTAGTACAGATTTGAGGGGGGGAGAGACCCAGTACTTC; CDR3: CASSTDLRGGETQYF
size: NA; J: TRBJ1-3; V: TRBV6-6; D: NA; DNA: TGTGCCAGCACCCGAGGGGGGTCCTTTGGAAACACCATATATTTT; CDR3: CASTRGGSFGNTIYF
size: NA; J: TRBJ2-7; V: TRBV13; D: NA; DNA: TGTGCCAGCAGCGCCGATGCAGGGATCCGGCGGGGGCAGTACTTC; CDR3: CASSADAGIRRGQYF
size: NA; J: TRBJ1-1; V: TRBV4-1; D: NA; DNA: TGCGCCAGCAGCCCTTCGGAGAACACTGAAGCTTTCTTT; CDR3: CASSPSENTEAFF
size: NA; J: TRBJ2-3; V: TRBV7-2; D: NA; DNA: TGTGCCAGCAGCTTAGACCGCACGTCAGATACGCAGTATTTT; CDR3: CASSLDRTSDTQYF
size: NA; J: TRBJ1-6; V: TRBV5-4; D: NA; DNA: TGTGCCAGCAGCTTGGTCGGACCTAATAATTCACCCCTCCACTTT; CDR3: CASSLVGPNNSPLHF
size: NA; J: TRBJ2-3; V: TRBV13; D: NA; DNA: TGTGCCAGCAGCCAAACAGCTGGGATTTCTAGCACAGATACGCAGTATTTT; CDR3: CASSQTAGISSTDTQYF
size: NA; J: TRBJ2-2; V: TRBV15; D: NA; DNA: TGTGCCACCAGCAGAGGTCAGGGAAGGCGGGAGCTGTTTTTT; CDR3: CATSRGQGRRELFF
size: NA; J: TRBJ2-2; V: TRBV19; D: NA; DNA: TGTGCCAGTAGTATAGGGGTCTTCACCGGGGAGCTGTTTTTT; CDR3: CASSIGVFTGELFF
size: NA; J: TRBJ1-5; V: TRBV19; D: NA; DNA: TGTGCCAGTAGTATAGACAGCGGATCAAATCAGCCCCAGCATTTT; CDR3: CASSIDSGSNQPQHF
size: NA; J: TRBJ2-1; V: TRBV23-1; D: NA; DNA: TGCGCCAGCACACCCGGGCCTCAACCCAATGAGCAGTTCTTC; CDR3: CASTPGPQPNEQFF
size: NA; J: TRBJ2-3; V: TRBV12-3/TRBV12-4; D: TRBD1; DNA: TGTGCCAGCCGGACAGGCCTCCCAGATACGCAGTATTTT; CDR3: CASRTGLPDTQYF
size: NA; J: TRBJ2-3; V: TRBV6-4; D: TRBD2; DNA: TGTGCCAGCAGTGACTCGGGAAGCGGGGGTGTGGATACGCAGTATTTT; CDR3: CASSDSGSGGVDTQYF
size: NA; J: TRBJ1-1; V: TRBV19; D: NA; DNA: TGTGCCAGTAGTATACAGCCCGGGCAGATGAACACTGAAGCTTTCTTT; CDR3: CASSIQPGQMNTEAFF
size: NA; J: TRBJ1-6; V: TRBV5-1; D: NA; DNA: TGCGCCAGCAGCTTGGCGGGGGGGGGATCACCCCTCCACTTT; CDR3: CASSLAGGGSPLHF
size: NA; J: TRBJ2-3; V: TRBV18; D: TRBD2; DNA: TGTGCCAGCTCGCCAGCCAGACTAGCGGGGGGGCCGGATACGCAGTATTTT; CDR3: CASSPARLAGGPDTQYF
size: once; J: TRBJ2-1; V: TRBV28; D: NA; DNA: TGTGCCAGCAGCTCAGGGGGGTCATACAATGAGCAGTTCTTC; CDR3: CASSSGGSYNEQFF
size: NA; J: TRBJ1-6; V: TRBV28; D: NA; DNA: TGTGCCAGCAGCCCCAGGAGGGCCTCCTATAATTCACCCCTCCACTTT; CDR3: CASSPRRASYNSPLHF
size: once; J: TRBJ1-1; V: TRBV30; D: NA; DNA: TGTGCCTGGAGTGTACGGGGGTTTTCCACTGAAGCTTTCTTT; CDR3: CAWSVRGFSTEAFF
size: NA; J: TRBJ2-3; V: TRBV14; D: NA; DNA: TGTGCCAGCAGCCAAGATACGGCGGATACGCAGTATTTT; CDR3: CASSQDTADTQYF
size: NA; J: TRBJ2-6; V: TRBV4-1; D: NA; DNA: TGCGCCAGCAGGGGGATTTTGGAGGCCAACGTCCTGACTTTC; CDR3: CASRGILEANVLTF
size: NA; J: TRBJ1-5; V: TRBV27; D: NA; DNA: TGTGCCAGCAGTGACCGGTGGGGTCAGCCCCAGCATTTT; CDR3: CASSDRWGQPQHF
size: NA; J: TRBJ1-1; V: TRBV6-6; D: NA; DNA: TGTGCCAGCAGTTATTTGACCGGGGTCGCTGAAGCTTTCTTT; CDR3: CASSYLTGVAEAFF
size: NA; J: TRBJ2-5; V: TRBV27; D: NA; DNA: TGTGCCAGCAGTTTAGGGCTAGCGAGTTTGAGTCAAGAGACCCAGTACTTC; CDR3: CASSLGLASLSQETQYF
size: NA; J: TRBJ2-7; V: TRBV21-1; D: NA; DNA: TGTGCCAGCAGCGAGGGACAGGGTAGGGTAGGACGCTACGAGCAGTACTTC; CDR3: CASSEGQGRVGRYEQYF
size: NA; J: TRBJ1-1; V: TRBV2; D: NA; DNA: TGTGCCAGCAGACGTGTCAGGGAGAACACTGAAGCTTTCTTT; CDR3: CASRRVRENTEAFF
size: NA; J: TRBJ2-7; V: TRBV30; D: NA; DNA: TGTGCCTGGAGTGTGGGGGCGCAGTACGAGCAGTACTTC; CDR3: CAWSVGAQYEQYF
size: NA; J: TRBJ2-2; V: TRBV9; D: TRBD2; DNA: TGTGCCAGCAGCGTATTAGCGGGGGGGAACACCGGGGAGCTGTTTTTT; CDR3: CASSVLAGGNTGELFF
size: NA; J: TRBJ2-3; V: TRBV3-1/TRBV3-2; D: TRBD2; DNA: TGTGCCAGCAGCCGCCACGATAGACTAGCGGGGGGGCCGGCGTCAGATACGCAGTATTTT; CDR3: CASSRHDRLAGGPASDTQYF
size: NA; J: TRBJ2-1; V: TRBV9; D: TRBD2; DNA: TGTGCCAGCCAAAAGGGAGGTAGCGGGGGCAACAATGAGCAGTTCTTC; CDR3: CASQKGGSGGNNEQFF